This T cell receptor beta chain was recorded in a study of T cells in Graves' hyperthyroidism and ophthalmopathy (dated by TCRdb to 2018 to 2020). About the full investigation: Peripheral blood was sampled at the time of initial diagnosis, prior to any treatment. A discovery cohort of about 95 patients, fewer than 50 with Graves' ophthalmopathy and roughly 59 with stable Graves' hyperthyroidism, was used to find distinguishing TCR V-J signatures. Prospective prediction of ophthalmopathy was tested in an independent validation cohort of approximately 19 hyperthyroidism patients and 15 to 17 patients who later progressed to ophthalmopathy. The 90 to 100 discovery patients were randomly divided into training and test sets at a 7:3 ratio. Thyroid tissue and blood T-cell repertoires from more than 5 Graves' hyperthyroidism patients were also compared in the study. Following sampling, methimazole starting at 30 mg daily was given to hyperthyroidism patients, and high-dose intravenous methylprednisolone was given to ophthalmopathy patients. TCR Vbeta CDR3 sequencing of 140 or so peripheral blood samples (over 40 ophthalmopathy, about 75 hyperthyroidism and roughly 17 progressor patients) is reported in the paper.

The TCR beta CDR3 regions were amplified from RNA transcripts. A first-round RT-PCR of the TCR CDR3 used the HTBI primer set with the Qiagen OneStep RT-PCR kit. The libraries were constructed in a second round of multiplex PCR and then size-selected and purified. Libraries were sequenced paired-end with 100 bp reads on an Illumina HiSeq2000. In the authors' own workflow: SOAPnuke was used to process the raw data, removing reads that contained adapters or uncalled bases, had a mean Phred below 15, or lacked an exact match to the constant primer or identifier. High-quality paired reads were merged using COPE v1.2.5, and each unique nucleotide sequence was defined as a clonotype. MiTCR v1.1 was used to align the clonotypes against IMGT TRBV, TRBD and TRBJ reference segments. Analysis was restricted to V-J combinations with a frequency above 0.0001, which covered 98% to 99.2% of repertoires. The TCS score was defined as F50 (clonal expansion) divided by E x V (chaos), with BLOSUM62-based TCRdist calculated between CDR3 peptides within each V-J. Welch's t-statistics and random forest reduced approximately 520 V-J features to 13, which were used in a naive Bayes classifier (R e1071). TCRdb's own reprocessing of the public reads used fastp at Q25 and MiXCR and kept productive beta chains. Every entry covers one CDR3 protein and lists the most common genes and DNA from its rows. TCRdb, rather than the study authors, made the V and J calls. The sample contains some 560,000 distinct CDR3 sequences, 15% to 19% of them found a single time. The ten largest clones capture around 7.3% of the sample.

A patient counted as having stable Graves' hyperthyroidism if no progression to ophthalmopathy occurred over 18 months of follow-up. Hyperthyroidism patients were aged 18 to 65 years and newly diagnosed, with disease duration of less than 2 months. The study excluded patients with uncontrolled infections, other autoimmune diseases, pregnancy or lactation. Clinical symptoms, serum thyroxine and TRAb, thyroid ultrasound, and orbital computed tomography formed the basis for the diagnoses. PBMCs were isolated from approximately 10 ml of fresh peripheral blood by Ficoll-Paque density gradient centrifugation. Trizol reagent was used to extract total RNA, and RNA quality was then checked on an Agilent 2100 Bioanalyzer. This clonotype was observed a handful of times. The antigen it recognizes is unknown. No base qualities exist here, and no much larger clone lies one base off it. The research as a whole found: A model built on a 13 V-J signature distinguished ophthalmopathy from stable hyperthyroidism, reaching 85% to 90% sensitivity and 81% to 83% specificity in cross-validation and 80%/75% in testing. Sample size was not statistically predetermined, and investigators were not blinded to group allocation. In validation, progression to ophthalmopathy was predicted by the model with 65% to 71% sensitivity and roughly 76% specificity, a median of 6.5 months before onset. Blood samples also contained most of the expanded thyroid clonotypes (frequency above 0.001), which suggests that blood repertoires may reflect thyroid immune responses.

Reading the germline V gene (reference sequence) gives CDR1 GTSNPN and CDR2 SVGIG. The cysteine opens and the phenylalanine closes a CDR3 of 17 amino acids. The DNA shown is the 51-base CDR3, in frame from base 1. V is pruned by 4 bases and J by 0 bases, leaving 12 bases of the junction without a gene match. The origin of this receptor is a woman in her thirties with Graves' hyperthyroidism. Material for sequencing was blood. The chain was built from TRBV30 and TRBJ2-3; 8 middle bases align to TRBD2. The DNA sequence reads TGTGCCTGGACAACTAGCGGCCTTTACCTTAGCACAGATACGCAGTATTTT. Its amino acids are CAWTTSGLYLSTDTQYF.